The clone carrying this T cell receptor (beta chain) was observed at least ten times. The sample originates from a study of early T cells in non-severe SARS-CoV-2 infection. The TCR library protocol was used to attach unique molecular identifiers. These identifiers were attached to individual cDNA molecules. Each CDR3 protein gets one entry after TCRdb re-called the 5' RACE reads with MiXCR. The sample comprises roughly 70,000 distinct CDR3 sequences, approximately 13% of which are singletons, and 5% to 5.5% rests with the top ten. The CDR3 is made up of 13 amino acids. V lost 3 bases and J 9 bases, leaving 12 bases between the germline ends. Germline assignment: CDR1 LGHDT and CDR2 YNNKEL (reference sequence).

V and J are TRBV3-1 and TRBJ2-1, with D perhaps given as TRBD1 or TRBD2 (5 bases each). Sequencing was done on a sample of whole blood. This receptor was obtained from an adult who was a healthcare worker with PCR-confirmed SARS-CoV-2 infection or an uninfected control (not recorded which). CDR3: CASSHGTSTEQFF. The DNA of the CDR3 is TGTGCCAGCAGCCACGGGACGTCGACTGAGCAGTTCTTC.